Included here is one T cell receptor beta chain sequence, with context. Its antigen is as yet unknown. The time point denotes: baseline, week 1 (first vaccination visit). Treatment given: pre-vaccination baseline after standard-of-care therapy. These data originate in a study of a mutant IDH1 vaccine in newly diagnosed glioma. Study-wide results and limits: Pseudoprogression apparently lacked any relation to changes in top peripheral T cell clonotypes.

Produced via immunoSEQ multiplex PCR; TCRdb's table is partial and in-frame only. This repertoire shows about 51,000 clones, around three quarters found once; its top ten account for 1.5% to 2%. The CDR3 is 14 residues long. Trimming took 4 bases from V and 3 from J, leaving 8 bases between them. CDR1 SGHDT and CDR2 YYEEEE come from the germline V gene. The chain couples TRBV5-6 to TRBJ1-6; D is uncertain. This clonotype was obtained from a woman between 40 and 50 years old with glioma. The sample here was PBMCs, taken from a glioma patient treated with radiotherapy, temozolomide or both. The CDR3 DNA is TGTGCCAGCAGCGGTCTGTACTATAATTCACCCCTCCACTTT. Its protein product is CASSGLYYNSPLHF.